In its sample, the clone carrying this T cell receptor beta chain was seen a few times. As yet, its antigen is unknown. The data derive from a study of response to subunit inactivated influenza vaccine. Study-wide points: Authors suggested that a seasonal influenza vaccination recruits few new T cells each time.

The V end lost 2 bases, the J end lost 7 bases, and 14 bases lay between the germline ends. The CDR3 is 14 amino acids. Germline assignment: CDR1 MNHEY and CDR2 SVGAGI. MiXCR, applied by TCRdb to the RT-PCR reads, yields one record per CDR3 protein. The sample records 600,000 to 850,000 distinct CDR3 sequences, roughly 15% being singletons. The clonotype comes from a man aged 50 to 59 who received an inactivated influenza vaccine. J is TRBJ1-1 and V is TRBV6-5; no reliable D call. The input for sequencing was PBMCs from blood, taken 14 days before vaccination. The CDR3 nucleotides read TGTGCCAGCAGTTACGCCGGTGCCTACCGTGAAGCTTTCTTT. It encodes CASSYAGAYREAFF.